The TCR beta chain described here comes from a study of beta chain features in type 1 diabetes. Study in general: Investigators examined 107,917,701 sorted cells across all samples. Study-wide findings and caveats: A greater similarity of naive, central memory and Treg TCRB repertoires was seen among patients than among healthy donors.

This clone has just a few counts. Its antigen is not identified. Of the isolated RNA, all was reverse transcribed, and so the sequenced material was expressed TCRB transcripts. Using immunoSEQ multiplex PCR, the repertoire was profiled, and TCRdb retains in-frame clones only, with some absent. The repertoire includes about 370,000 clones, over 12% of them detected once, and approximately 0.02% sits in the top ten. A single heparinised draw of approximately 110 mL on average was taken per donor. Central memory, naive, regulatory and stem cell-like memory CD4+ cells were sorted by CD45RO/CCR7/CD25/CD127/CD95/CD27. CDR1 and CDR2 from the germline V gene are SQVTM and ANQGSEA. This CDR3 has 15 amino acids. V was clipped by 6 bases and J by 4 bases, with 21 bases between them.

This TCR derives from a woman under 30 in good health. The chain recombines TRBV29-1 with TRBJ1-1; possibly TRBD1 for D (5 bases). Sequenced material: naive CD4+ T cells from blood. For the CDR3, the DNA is TGCAGCGTCAACCCTGGGCTCCGGGACTTCACTGAAGCTTTCTTT. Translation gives CSVNPGLRDFTEAFF.